This entry lists 2 T cell receptor beta chains sequenced from one sample in a study of T cell clonotyping in hematopoietic cell transplantation. Clones were sequenced by immunoSEQ multiplex PCR, and TCRdb holds only the in-frame ones, with some missing. The repertoire holds under 5,500 clones, with 90% as singletons. The material sequenced was peripheral blood mononuclear cells. The receptors stem from a man aged 35 to 55 in good health. Some clones in this sample may be carry-over from other donors' samples.

This chain links TRBV7-9 with TRBJ2-2; possible D gene TRBD1, 7 bases. From germline, CDR1 is SEHNR and CDR2 FQNEAQ (reference sequence). V lost 5 bases and J lost 6, with 10 bases in between. This CDR3 is 13 amino acids long. This CDR3 reads CASSQGGPGELFF. CDR3 bases: TGTGCCAGCAGCCAGGGGGGCCCCGGGGAGCTGTTTTTT.

The rearrangement joins TRBV4-1 to TRBJ1-2; D is unclear. The CDR3 covers 15 residues. Trimming took off 1 base at V and 1 base at J, with 10 bases between the two ends. The germline gives CDR1 MGHRA, CDR2 YSYEKL. The CDR3 sequence: CASSQAERNNYGYTF. The CDR3 region has the DNA TGCGCCAGCAGCCAAGCAGAGCGGAATAACTATGGCTACACCTTC.